The source of this TCR beta chain is a study of blood T cell repertoires in COVID-19. Overall study: Nucleic acid was either cDNA or gDNA, and it came from T cells, B-cell-depleted T cells, or PBMCs.

With 2 bases removed from V and 3 bases from J, the gap between germline ends came to 7 bases. CDR1 and CDR2 (germline): MNHEY, SVGAGI. The CDR3 runs 13 residues. Authors' analysis steps: Reference gene primers were amplified, and this amplification served to estimate nucleated cell counts. Profiled with immunoSEQ multiplex PCR; TCRdb holds only in-frame clones, not every one. Clone size and the V and J calls come from that table; the DNA yielded D and trimming. Of more than 95,000 clones listed, 87% are singletons. The chain joins TRBV6-5 to TRBJ2-5; possibly TRBD2 for D (5 bases). This TCR was sampled from a human donor in a cohort sampled during active COVID-19. The sequenced material came from peripheral blood. In DNA, the CDR3 is TGTGCCAGCAGTTACCTCGGGGAAGAGACCCAGTACTTC. It specifies CASSYLGEETQYF.